The rows below give T cell receptor beta chains drawn from one sample of a study of blood T cell repertoires in COVID-19. Here immunoSEQ multiplex PCR was the method, and the copy in TCRdb shows in-frame clones only, minus some. The repertoire consists of approximately 31,000 clones, with 65% to 90% occurring once and the leading ten covering around 8.6%. Sequenced material: peripheral blood. The source of these receptors is a man aged 80 or over with active COVID-19. The CDR3 runs from the conserved cysteine through the conserved F or W. Each record gives: V gene, CDR3 protein.

TRBV12-3/TRBV12-4,CASSRRNQPQHF
TRBV4-2,CASSQGTSGQETQYF
TRBV7-2,CASSLARTVSHTEAFF
TRBV5-1,CASTLTSGSTDTQYF
TRBV2,CASRQDRGGYTF
TRBV19,CASSSLEGILHGYTF
TRBV5-4,CASSLETDYGYTF
TRBV6-6,CASGLDYADTQYF
TRBV11-2,CASTATSGGDTQYF
TRBV7-6,CASSLVGTGVMNTEAFF
TRBV10-3,CAIAPTRGNEKLFF
TRBV3-1/TRBV3-2,CASSPIVSGGLRTGELFF
TRBV19,CASSSTGATPTNTEAFF
TRBV30,CAWSSSGGYPQYF
TRBV5-1,CASSRPGNRGYGYTF
TRBV10-3,CAISGSTGRSGELFF
TRBV4-2,CASSQVQGYEKLFF
TRBV5-1,CASTPNPGGFYEQYF
TRBV10-3,CAISGDRAYGYTF
TRBV18,CASSPPAGYGNTIYF
TRBV6-5,CASSSPGGGNTEAFF
TRBV7-2,CASSLGGGVYNEQFF
TRBV7-9,CASSLPGLFF
TRBV19,CASSKGPLNSYEQYF
TRBV10-3,CAISEIGSGSTDTQYF
TRBV7-9,CASSLAGRPLSGNTIYF
TRBV27,CASSWRWGQGNQPQHF
TRBV11-2,CASSPRQGSYEQYF
TRBV9,CASSVGSGDSAEAFF
TRBV5-4,CASSPGQGLYGYTF
TRBV4-1,CASSQGAGGTDTQYF
TRBV19,CASSIRDTLTEAFF
TRBV3-1/TRBV3-2,CASSLTRTGSSNYGYTF
TRBV28,CASSLPARMDRTSGAQYF
TRBV18,CASSLASGGFYNEQFF
TRBV14,CASSQERDYYNEQFF
TRBV2,CASSVTRGATDTQYF